This passage covers 11 T cell receptor beta chains from one sample sequenced in a study of cytomegalovirus exposure and HLA in healthy donors. The study ran its PCR with 60 Vbeta and 13 Jbeta primers. Profiling relied on immunoSEQ multiplex PCR, and the TCRdb table lists in-frame clones only, not all of them. The sample has a few hundred thousand clones, more than 65% seen once. The specimen sequenced was PBMCs. The source of these receptors is a woman under 40 in good health and CMV-seronegative.

This rearrangement joins TRBV4-1 to TRBJ1-2, with 7 bases matching TRBD1. After removal of 5 bases from V and 5 bases from J, the junction contained 14 bases not matched to a gene. Germline V gives CDR1 MGHRA, CDR2 YSYEKL. CDR3 length: 16 amino acids. CDR3 amino acids: CASSTRQGGEGYGYTF. CDR3 nucleotides: TGCGCCAGCAGCACCCGACAGGGTGGTGAGGGATATGGCTACACCTTC.

The V gene is TRBV2, the J gene TRBJ2-2, with D hard to call. Germline V gene data show CDR1 as SNHLY and CDR2 as FYNNEI. V lost 1 base, J lost 5 bases, and 11 bases lay in between. This CDR3 is built from 15 residues. CDR3 sequence: CASSEGYARTGELFF. The CDR3 nucleotides are TGTGCCAGCAGTGAAGGCTATGCCCGGACCGGGGAGCTGTTTTTT.

The genes are TRBV9 and TRBJ2-1, with 16 positions matching TRBD2. V shed 4 bases and J 7 bases; nucleotides not matched to a gene: 20. The V gene's germline CDR1 is SGDLS and CDR2 YYNGEE. This CDR3 region has 21 residues. The CDR3 protein is CASSFPGGTSGRAVDRNEQFF. CDR3 in DNA: TGTGCCAGCAGCTTCCCTGGGGGGACTAGCGGGAGGGCCGTCGACCGGAATGAGCAGTTCTTC.

The chain uses TRBV11-3 and TRBJ1-2; D call uncertain. The length of the CDR3 is 16 residues. Germline V lookup: CDR1 SGHNT, CDR2 YENEEA. Between the trimmed V and J ends, which lost 1 base and 2 bases, there was a span of 14 bases. The CDR3 DNA sequence: TGTGCCAGCAGCTTAGGTGGGCAGCCGGGGAACTATGGCTACACCTTC. Translating it yields CASSLGGQPGNYGYTF.

The chain couples TRBV7-9 to TRBJ2-5, with 7 bases identical to TRBD2. The CDR3 has 14 residues. V gave up 2 bases and J gave up 5 bases; unmatched junction bases: 5. Germline CDR1 and CDR2: SEHNR and FQNEAQ (reference sequence). The CDR3 reads CASSLTGGVETQYF. The CDR3 DNA sequence: TGTGCCAGCAGCTTAACGGGGGGTGTGGAGACCCAGTACTTC.

This clone was recorded a few times. This sequence joins TRBV5-6 and TRBJ2-7, with D maybe TRBD1 (6 bases). Trimming pared 2 bases from V and 5 bases from J, leaving 14 bases between. This CDR3 has 14 amino acids. Per the germline V gene, CDR1 is SGHDT and CDR2 is YYEEEE. CDR3 sequence reads: CASSFGDRMNEQYF. The CDR3 nucleotides are TGTGCCAGCAGCTTTGGCGACAGGATGAACGAGCAGTACTTC.

This clone showed up just once. The rearrangement joins TRBV7-9 to TRBJ2-1; tentative D call: TRBD2 (6 bases). The length of the CDR3 is 16 residues. Germline-derived CDR1 and CDR2 are SEHNR and FQNEAQ (reference sequence). Trimming stripped 4 bases from V and 2 bases from J, with 15 bases between. CDR3 DNA sequence: TGTGCCAGCAGCTCCTGGGGGACTGGGGCCTACAATGAGCAGTTCTTC. Translation: CASSSWGTGAYNEQFF.

The rearrangement uses TRBV13 and TRBJ2-5; D possibly corresponds to TRBD2 (7 bases). TRBJ2-7 explains the end of the DNA better; the J call may be wrong. CDR1 is PRHDT, CDR2 FYEKMQ, per germline (reference sequence). The CDR3 sequence is 15 residues long. Here the CDR3 DNA reads TGTGCCAGCAGTGCAGGGGCGGGGGCCTCCTACGAGCAGTACTTC. This sequence encodes CASSAGAGASYEQYF.

The V and J genes are TRBV6-5 and TRBJ2-5; 7 positions match TRBD1. The CDR3 is 12 residues long. Trimming at V came to 8 bases and at J to 5 bases, leaving 5 bases not matched to a gene. Per germline, CDR1 MNHEY and CDR2 SVGAGI. The CDR3 DNA sequence: TGTGCCAGCGAACGGACAGGCGAGACCCAGTACTTC. Its translation is CASERTGETQYF.

The chain employs TRBV27 and TRBJ2-3; 7 nucleotides line up with TRBD1. Per the germline V gene, CDR1 is MNHEY and CDR2 is SMNVEV (reference sequence). V lost 4 bases to trimming and J lost 1 base; unmatched junction nucleotides: 8. This CDR3 spans 16 amino acids. The CDR3 loop reads CASSSPGTVRTDTQYF. The CDR3 bases are TGTGCCAGCAGTTCCCCCGGGACAGTACGCACAGATACGCAGTATTTT.

This clone was observed a few times. An end of the junction does not agree with germline; a read error may underlie this. J is TRBJ2-7 and V is TRBV5-4; TRBD2 matches 9 bases. Germline CDR1 reads SGHNT; CDR2 reads YYREEE (reference sequence). This CDR3 spans 16 amino acids. The DNA of the CDR3 is TGTGCCAGCAGCTTGGACGGTACTAGCGGGCTCTACGAGCCGTACTTC. Translating gives CASSLDGTSGLYEPYF. The full variable domain, rest sourced from reference TRBV5-4 and TRBJ2-7, is ETGVTQSPTHLIKTRGQQVTLRCSSQSGHNTVSWYQQALGQGPQFIFQYYREEENGRGNFPPRFSGLQFPNYSSELNVNALELDDSALYLCASSLDGTSGLYEPYFGPGTRLTVT.